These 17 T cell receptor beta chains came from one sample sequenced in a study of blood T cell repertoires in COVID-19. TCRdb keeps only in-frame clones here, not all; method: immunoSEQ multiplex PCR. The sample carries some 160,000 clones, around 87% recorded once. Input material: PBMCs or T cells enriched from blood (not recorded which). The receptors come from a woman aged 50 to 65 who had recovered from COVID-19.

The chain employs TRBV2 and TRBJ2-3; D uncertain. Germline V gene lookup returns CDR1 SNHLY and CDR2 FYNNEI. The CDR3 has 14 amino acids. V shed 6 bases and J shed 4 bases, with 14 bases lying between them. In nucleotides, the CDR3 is TGTGCCAGCAGCCTAAGCGAGGTGCCAGATACGCAGTATTTT. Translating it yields CASSLSEVPDTQYF.

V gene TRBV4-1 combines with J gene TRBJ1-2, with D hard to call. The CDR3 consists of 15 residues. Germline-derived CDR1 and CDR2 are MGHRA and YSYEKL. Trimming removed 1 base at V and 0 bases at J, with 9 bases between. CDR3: CASSQGSIANYGYTF. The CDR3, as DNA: TGCGCCAGCAGCCAAGGAAGTATAGCTAACTATGGCTACACCTTC.

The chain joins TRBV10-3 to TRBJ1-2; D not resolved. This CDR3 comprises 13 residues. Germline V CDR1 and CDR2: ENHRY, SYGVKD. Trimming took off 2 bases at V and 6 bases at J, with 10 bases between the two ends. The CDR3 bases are TGTGCCATCAGTGAGGGAGGGCGCGATGGCTACACCTTC. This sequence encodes CAISEGGRDGYTF.

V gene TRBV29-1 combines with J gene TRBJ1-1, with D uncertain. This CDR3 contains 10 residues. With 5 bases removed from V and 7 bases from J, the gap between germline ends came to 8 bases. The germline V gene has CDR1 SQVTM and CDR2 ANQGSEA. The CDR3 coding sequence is TGCAGCGTTATATACTATGAAGCTTTCTTT. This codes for CSVIYYEAFF.

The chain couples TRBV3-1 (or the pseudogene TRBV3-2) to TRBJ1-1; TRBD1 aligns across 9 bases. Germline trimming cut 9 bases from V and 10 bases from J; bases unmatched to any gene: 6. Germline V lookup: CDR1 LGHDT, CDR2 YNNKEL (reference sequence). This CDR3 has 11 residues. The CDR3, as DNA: TGTGCCAGTTCCTACAGGGGGCGAGCTTTCTTT. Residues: CASSYRGRAFF.

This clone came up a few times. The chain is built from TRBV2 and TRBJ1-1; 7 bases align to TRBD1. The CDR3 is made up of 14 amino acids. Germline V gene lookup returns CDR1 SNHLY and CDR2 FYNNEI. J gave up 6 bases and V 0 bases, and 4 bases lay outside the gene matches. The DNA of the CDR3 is TGTGCCAGCAGTGAAGCATGGGGACAGCCTGAAGCTTTCTTT. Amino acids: CASSEAWGQPEAFF. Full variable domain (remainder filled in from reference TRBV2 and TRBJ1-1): EPEVTQTPSHQVTQMGQEVILRCVPISNHLYFYWYRQILGQKVEFLVSFYNNEISEKSEIFDDQFSVERPDGSNFTLKIRSTKLEDSAMYFCASSEAWGQPEAFFGQGTRLTVV.

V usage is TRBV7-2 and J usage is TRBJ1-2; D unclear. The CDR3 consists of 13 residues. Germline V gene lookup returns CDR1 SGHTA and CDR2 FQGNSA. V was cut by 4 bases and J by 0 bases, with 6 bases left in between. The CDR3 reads CASSYIPNYGYTF. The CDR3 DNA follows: TGTGCCAGCAGCTATATTCCTAACTATGGCTACACCTTC.

The CDR3 region has the DNA TGTGCCAGCAGACTGGACAGGGGGGGAAACACCGGGGAGCTGTTTTTT. It specifies CASRLDRGGNTGELFF. The genes are TRBV7-9 and TRBJ2-2, with 10 bases that match TRBD1. The V segment lost 6 bases and the J segment 2 bases; nucleotides outside the gene matches: 6. This CDR3 contains 16 residues. Germline CDR1 reads SEHNR; CDR2 reads FQNEAQ (reference sequence).

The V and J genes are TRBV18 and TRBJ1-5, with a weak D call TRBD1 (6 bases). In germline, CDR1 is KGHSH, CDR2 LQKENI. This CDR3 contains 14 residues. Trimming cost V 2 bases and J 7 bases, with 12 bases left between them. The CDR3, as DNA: TGTGCCAGCTCACCAAAAGAACAGGGACAGCCCCAGCATTTT. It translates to CASSPKEQGQPQHF.

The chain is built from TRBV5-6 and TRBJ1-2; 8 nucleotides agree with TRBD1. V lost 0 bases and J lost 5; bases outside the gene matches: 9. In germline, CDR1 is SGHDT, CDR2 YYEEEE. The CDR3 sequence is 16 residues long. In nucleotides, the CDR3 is TGTGCCAGCAGCTTGGGTAACCGGACAGGGCATTATGGCTACACCTTC. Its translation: CASSLGNRTGHYGYTF.

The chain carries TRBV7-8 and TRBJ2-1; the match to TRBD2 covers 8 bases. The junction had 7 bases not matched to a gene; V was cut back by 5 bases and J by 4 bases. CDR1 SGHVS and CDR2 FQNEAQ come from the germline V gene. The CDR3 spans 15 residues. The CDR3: CASSHLAGPYNEQFF. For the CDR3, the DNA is TGTGCCAGCAGCCATTTAGCGGGGCCTTACAATGAGCAGTTCTTC. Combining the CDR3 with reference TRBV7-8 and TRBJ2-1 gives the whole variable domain GAGVSQSPRYKVAKRGQDVALRCDPISGHVSLFWYQQALGQGPEFLTYFQNEAQLDKSGLPSDRFFAERPEGSVSTLKIQRTQQEDSAVYLCASSHLAGPYNEQFFGPGTRLTVL.

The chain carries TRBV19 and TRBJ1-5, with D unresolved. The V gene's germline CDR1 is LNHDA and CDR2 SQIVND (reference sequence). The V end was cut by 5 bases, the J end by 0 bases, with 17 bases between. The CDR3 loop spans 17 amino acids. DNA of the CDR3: TGTGCCAGTAGTTCCCGGGGTACGATACTTAGCAATCAGCCCCAGCATTTT. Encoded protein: CASSSRGTILSNQPQHF.

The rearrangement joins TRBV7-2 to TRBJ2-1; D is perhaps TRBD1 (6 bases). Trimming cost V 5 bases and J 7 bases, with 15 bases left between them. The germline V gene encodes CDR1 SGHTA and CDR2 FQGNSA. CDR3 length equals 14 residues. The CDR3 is CASSARGLGNEQFF. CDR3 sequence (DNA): TGTGCCAGCAGCGCCAGGGGTTTGGGGAATGAGCAGTTCTTC.

This CDR3 reads CASSTGHNEKLFF. The CDR3 bases are TGTGCCAGCTCAACGGGACATAATGAAAAACTGTTTTTT. V gene TRBV18 combines with J gene TRBJ1-4; D may be TRBD1 (6 bases). CDR1 is KGHSH and CDR2 is LQKENI in the germline V gene. V was shortened by 5 bases and J by 4 bases, with 8 bases between the two germline ends. The CDR3 is 13 residues long.

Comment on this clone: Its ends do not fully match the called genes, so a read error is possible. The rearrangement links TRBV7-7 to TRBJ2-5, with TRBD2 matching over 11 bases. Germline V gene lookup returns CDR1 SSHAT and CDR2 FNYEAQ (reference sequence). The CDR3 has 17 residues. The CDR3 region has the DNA TGTGCTAGCAGCTTATTGGGTAGCGGGGGGGAGCAAGAGACCCAGTACTTC. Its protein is CASSLLGSGGEQETQYF. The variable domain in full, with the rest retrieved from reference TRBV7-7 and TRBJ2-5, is GAGVSQSPRYKVTKRGQDVTLRCDPISSHATLYWYQQALGQGPEFLTYFNYEAQPDKSGLPSDRFSAERPEGSISTLTIQRTEQRDSAMYRCASSLLGSGGEQETQYFGPGTRLLVL.

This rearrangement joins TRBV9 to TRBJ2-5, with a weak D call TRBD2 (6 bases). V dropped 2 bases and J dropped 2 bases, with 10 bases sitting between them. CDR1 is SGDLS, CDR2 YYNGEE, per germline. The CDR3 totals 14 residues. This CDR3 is CASSVGGTQETQYF. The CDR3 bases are TGTGCCAGCAGCGTTGGAGGGACTCAAGAGACCCAGTACTTC.

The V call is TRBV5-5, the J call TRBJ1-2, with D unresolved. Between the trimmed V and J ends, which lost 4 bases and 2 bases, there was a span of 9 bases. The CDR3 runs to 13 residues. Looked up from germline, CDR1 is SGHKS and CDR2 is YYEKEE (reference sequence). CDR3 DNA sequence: TGTGCCAGCAGCCTCGCGGAAAACTATGGCTACACCTTC. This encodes CASSLAENYGYTF.